This T cell receptor (beta chain) originates from a study of blood T cell repertoires in COVID-19. Study details: Whether acute or convalescent, the COVID-19 samples came from the United States, Italy and Spain. T cells, B-cell-depleted T cells, or PBMCs provided the cDNA or gDNA that served as material.

Study processing details: Reference gene primer amplification in the assay estimated nucleated cell counts. The data were produced by immunoSEQ multiplex PCR, yet TCRdb's version contains in-frame clones alone and is incomplete. Clone size and V and J calls were adopted from that table, with D and trimming inferred from the DNA. The profile covers around 260,000 clones, with around 86% appearing a single time and approximately 9.8% taken by the ten largest. The CDR3 length is 17 residues. V was pared by 2 bases and J by 5 bases, with 12 bases of the junction left unmatched. Germline values: CDR1 SGHAT, CDR2 FQNNGV.

What was sequenced was peripheral blood. The sequence was obtained from a man aged 40-50 years who had recovered from COVID-19. The V gene is TRBV11-2, the J gene TRBJ2-7; 10 bases fit TRBD2. The CDR3 protein is CASSLFPWTSGPHEQYF. DNA of the CDR3: TGTGCCAGCAGCTTATTCCCTTGGACTAGCGGCCCCCACGAGCAGTACTTC.